The clone carrying this TCR beta chain turned up a few times. Its antigen is currently unknown. Sequence at one end of the junction differs from germline and may be a read error. The sample is drawn from a study of cytomegalovirus exposure and HLA in healthy donors. Study information: Just over 80% of 350 to 400 genotyped donors fell in the Caucasian-associated ancestry cluster.

There are 12 residues in the CDR3. In germline, CDR1 is SEHNR, CDR2 FQNEAQ (reference sequence). Researchers ran the PCR with 60 Vbeta and 13 Jbeta primers. The repertoire was sequenced with immunoSEQ multiplex PCR; TCRdb's copy has only in-frame clones and lacks some. The table records 150,000 to 170,000 clones, about 68% of them present only once. Whole-study results and caveats: The study put 150 or so TCR beta chains on its list as cytomegalovirus-associated.

Whereas donors were nominally healthy upon sampling, unrecorded immune exposures were probable. This sequence was found in a young man in good health and CMV-seronegative. The rearrangement joins TRBV7-9 to TRBJ1-4; the D is unclear. Source material: PBMCs. This CDR3 is CSSSLDSEKLFF. Written as DNA, the CDR3 is TGTTCCAGCAGCTTAGACTCGGAGAAACTGTTTTTT.